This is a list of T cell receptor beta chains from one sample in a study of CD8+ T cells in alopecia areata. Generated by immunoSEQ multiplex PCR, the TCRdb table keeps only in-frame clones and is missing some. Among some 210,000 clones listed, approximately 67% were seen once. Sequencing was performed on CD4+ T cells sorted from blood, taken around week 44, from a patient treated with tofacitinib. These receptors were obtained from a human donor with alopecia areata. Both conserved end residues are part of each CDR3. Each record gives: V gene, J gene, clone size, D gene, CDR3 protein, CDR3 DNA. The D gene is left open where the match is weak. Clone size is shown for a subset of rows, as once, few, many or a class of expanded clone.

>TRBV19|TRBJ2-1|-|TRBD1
CASSLAGTDLEQFF
TGTGCCAGTAGTCTTGCTGGGACAGACTTGGAGCAGTTCTTC
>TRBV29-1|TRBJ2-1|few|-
CSGQGWDNEQFF
TGCAGCGGGCAGGGGTGGGACAATGAGCAGTTCTTC
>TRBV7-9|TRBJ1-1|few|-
CASSRDGSAVNTEAFF
TGTGCCAGCAGCCGAGACGGTTCTGCAGTGAACACTGAAGCTTTCTTT
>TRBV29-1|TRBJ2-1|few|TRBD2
CSVEDGQGASGGNEQFF
TGCAGCGTTGAAGATGGGCAAGGGGCTAGCGGGGGGAATGAGCAGTTCTTC
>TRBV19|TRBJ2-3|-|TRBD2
CASSGGLATDTQYF
TGTGCCAGTAGTGGGGGACTAGCAACAGATACGCAGTATTTT
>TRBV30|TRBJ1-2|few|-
CARGTGSQGSGYTF
TGTGCCCGGGGGACGGGGTCACAGGGAAGCGGCTACACCTTC
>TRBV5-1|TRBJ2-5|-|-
CASSLKQLETQYF
TGCGCCAGCAGCTTGAAACAGCTGGAGACCCAGTACTTC
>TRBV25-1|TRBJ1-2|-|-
CASSDWTNYGYTF
TGTGCCAGCAGTGATTGGACTAACTATGGCTACACCTTC
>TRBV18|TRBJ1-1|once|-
CASSPRIVEGPVTDTEAFF
TGTGCCAGCTCACCACGGATTGTTGAGGGGCCCGTCACGGACACTGAAGCTTTCTTT
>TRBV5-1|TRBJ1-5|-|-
CASSLDGGRGNQPQHF
TGCGCCAGCAGCTTAGACGGGGGCAGGGGCAATCAGCCCCAGCATTTT
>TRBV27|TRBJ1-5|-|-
CASSRKGGNQPQHF
TGTGCCAGCAGCCGTAAGGGGGGCAATCAGCCCCAGCATTTT
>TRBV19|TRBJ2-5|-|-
CASSPFLGTQYF
TGTGCCAGCAGCCCCTTCCTTGGGACCCAGTACTTC
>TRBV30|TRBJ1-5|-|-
CAWSVTGTQPQHF
TGTGCCTGGAGTGTAACAGGGACTCAGCCCCAGCATTTT
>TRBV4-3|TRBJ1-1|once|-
CASSQDEDTEAFF
TGCGCCAGCAGCCAAGATGAGGACACTGAAGCTTTCTTT
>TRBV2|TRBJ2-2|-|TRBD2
CASSQRGGPTGELFF
TGTGCCAGCAGCCAGCGGGGGGGACCCACCGGGGAGCTGTTTTTT
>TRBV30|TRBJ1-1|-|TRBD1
CAWSVPEDRGTEAFF
TGTGCCTGGAGTGTACCCGAAGACAGGGGCACTGAAGCTTTCTTT
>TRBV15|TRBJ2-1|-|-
CATSRDRPQVGGDSEQFF
TGTGCCACCAGCAGAGATAGGCCCCAGGTGGGGGGAGACAGTGAGCAGTTCTTC
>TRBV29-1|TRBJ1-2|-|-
CSVGDIYGYTF
TGCAGCGTCGGGGACATCTATGGCTACACCTTC
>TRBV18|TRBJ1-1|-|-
CASSPPQSGVGTEAFF
TGTGCCAGCTCACCACCCCAATCGGGAGTGGGGACTGAAGCTTTCTTT
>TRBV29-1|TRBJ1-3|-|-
CSVRVLGSGNTIYF
TGCAGCGTTAGAGTGCTGGGCTCGGGAAACACCATATATTTT
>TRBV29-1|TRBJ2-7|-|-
CSVSRAAPGAEQYF
TGCAGCGTTAGTCGGGCCGCGCCAGGGGCCGAGCAGTACTTC
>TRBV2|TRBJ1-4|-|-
CASNKDSATNEKLFF
TGTGCCAGCAACAAGGACAGTGCAACTAATGAAAAACTGTTTTTT
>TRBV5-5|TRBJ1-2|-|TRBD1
CASSLIPGGLIDGYTF
TGTGCCAGCAGCTTGATACCAGGGGGCCTCATAGATGGCTACACCTTC
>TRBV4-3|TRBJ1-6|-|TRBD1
CASSQDGQGIAGSPLHF
TGCGCCAGCAGCCAAGATGGACAGGGGATTGCTGGTTCACCCCTCCACTTT
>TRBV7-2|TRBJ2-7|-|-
CASSLSASRSYEQYF
TGTGCCAGCAGCTTATCCGCCAGCCGCTCCTACGAGCAGTACTTC
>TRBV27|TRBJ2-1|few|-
CANLGTGETNEQFF
TGTGCCAACCTCGGGACTGGTGAAACAAATGAGCAGTTCTTC
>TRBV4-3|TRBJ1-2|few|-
CASSQDPTVYGYTF
TGCGCCAGCAGCCAAGATCCCACAGTCTATGGCTACACCTTC